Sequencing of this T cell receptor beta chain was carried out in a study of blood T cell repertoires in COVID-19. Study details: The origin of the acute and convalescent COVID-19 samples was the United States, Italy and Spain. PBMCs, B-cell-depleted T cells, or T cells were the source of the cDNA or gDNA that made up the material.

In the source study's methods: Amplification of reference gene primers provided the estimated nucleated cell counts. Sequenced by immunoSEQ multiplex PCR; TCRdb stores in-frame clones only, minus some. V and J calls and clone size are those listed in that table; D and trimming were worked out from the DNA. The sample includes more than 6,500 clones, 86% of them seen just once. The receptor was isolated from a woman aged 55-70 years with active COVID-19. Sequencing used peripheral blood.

The CDR3 loop is CASSHHGQASYNEQFF. The DNA of the CDR3 is TGTGCCAGCAGCCATCACGGACAGGCCTCCTACAATGAGCAGTTCTTC. The rearrangement joins TRBV4-2 to TRBJ2-1, with TRBD1 identical over 7 bases. Looked up from germline, CDR1 is LGHNA and CDR2 is YNFKEQ. The CDR3 is made up of 16 amino acids. The junction had 5 bases not matched to a gene; V was cut back by 3 bases and J by 0 bases.